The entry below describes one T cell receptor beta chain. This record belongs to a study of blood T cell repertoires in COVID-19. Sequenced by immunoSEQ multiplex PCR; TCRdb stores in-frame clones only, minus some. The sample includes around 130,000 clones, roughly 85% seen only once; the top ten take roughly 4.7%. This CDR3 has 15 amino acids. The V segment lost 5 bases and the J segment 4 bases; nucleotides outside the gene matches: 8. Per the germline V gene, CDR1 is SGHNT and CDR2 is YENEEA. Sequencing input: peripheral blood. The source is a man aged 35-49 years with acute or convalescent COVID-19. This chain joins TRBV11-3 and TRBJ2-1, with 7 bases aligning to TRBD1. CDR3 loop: CASSPRTGIYNEQFF. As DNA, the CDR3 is TGTGCCAGCAGCCCCCGGACAGGAATTTACAATGAGCAGTTCTTC. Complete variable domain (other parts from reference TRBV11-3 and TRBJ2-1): EAGVVQSPRYKIIEKKQPVAFWCNPISGHNTLYWYLQNLGQGPELLIRYENEEAVDDSQLPKDRFSAERLKGVDSTLKIQPAELGDSAVYLCASSPRTGIYNEQFFGPGTRLTVL.